The 30 T cell receptor beta chains below all came from one sample that was sequenced in a study of T-cell reconstitution after alpha-beta-depleted transplantation in children (dated by TCRdb to the mid-2010s). The treatment or condition label, read with the paper, signifies: allogeneic hematopoietic cell transplantation with graft depleted of TCRalphabeta T cells and CD19 B cells. Library preparation employed PCR. Sequencing instrument: Illumina HiSeq 2500. To normalize quantification of the TCRbeta repertoire, the TCR libraries were built with molecular barcoding that relied on unique molecular identifiers. TCRdb reran the public reads through fastp at Q25 and MiXCR, keeping productive beta chains. CDR3 protein sequences are deduplicated, and each keeps its most common genes and DNA. A total of 500,000 to 600,000 distinct CDR3 sequences appear in this sample, 25% to 30% of them only once. Approximately 33% of the sample is in the top ten clones.

The sample here was PBMCs, taken before TCRalphabeta/CD19-depleted stem cell transplant. The origin of the receptors is a boy younger than two with Wiskott-Aldrich syndrome, due to receive a stem cell transplant.

A few counts support this clonotype. The V call is TRBV12-3 or TRBV12-4, the J call TRBJ2-1; TRBD1 is a possible D gene (5 bases). Trimming took off 1 base at V and 9 bases at J, with 16 bases between the two ends. CDR3 length equals 15 residues. The CDR3 DNA follows: TGTGCCAGCAGTTTAGACAGGCCCCCCCTAGGTGAGCAGTTCTTC. This encodes CASSLDRPPLGEQFF.

This clonotype was observed a few times. The chain links TRBV10-1 to TRBJ2-3; TRBD1 matches at 7 bases. Unmatched junction bases numbered 0, after V lost 3 bases and J lost 6 bases. The CDR3 length is 12 residues. Germline-derived CDR1 and CDR2 are WNHNN and SYGVQD (reference sequence). In DNA, the CDR3 is TGCGCCAGCAGTGACAGGGGGGATACGCAGTATTTT. Translating it yields CASSDRGDTQYF.

The J gene is TRBJ2-1, the V gene TRBV5-1; 7 bases map to TRBD2. The CDR3 sequence is 15 residues long. V was clipped by 0 bases and J by 7 bases; unmatched bases: 7. Germline CDR1 and CDR2: SGHRS and YFSETQ. The CDR3 DNA reads as TGCGCCAGCAGCTTGGCAGCGGGATCGGGGAATGAGCAGTTCTTC. Translating gives CASSLAAGSGNEQFF.

V gene TRBV29-1 combines with J gene TRBJ1-5; possible D gene TRBD1, 5 bases. The CDR3 extends over 12 amino acids. Germline CDR1 and CDR2: SQVTM and ANQGSEA. The V and J ends lost 5 bases and 5 bases respectively, with 10 bases between them. The CDR3 here is CSVQQGDQPQHF. DNA for the CDR3: TGCAGCGTTCAGCAGGGAGATCAGCCCCAGCATTTT.

This chain uses TRBV7-2 with TRBJ1-2; TRBD1 aligns across 7 bases. CDR1 is SGHTA, CDR2 FQGNSA, per germline. The V and J ends lost 7 bases and 1 base, in that order; junction bases with no gene match: 3. The CDR3 totals 13 residues. The CDR3 region has the DNA TGTGCCAGCAACGGACAGGATAACTATGGCTACACCTTC. Its translation: CASNGQDNYGYTF.

The V gene is TRBV29-1, the J gene TRBJ1-1; D uncertain. Germline V gene lookup returns CDR1 SQVTM and CDR2 ANQGSEA. This CDR3 contains 13 residues. V lost 7 bases, J lost 2 bases, and 14 bases lay in between. The CDR3 sequence: CSAQRALNTEAFF. DNA for the CDR3: TGCAGCGCACAGAGGGCCCTAAACACTGAAGCTTTCTTT.

The chain has TRBV27 and TRBJ2-6; D is unclear. Trimming shortened V by 5 bases and J by 0 bases, and 8 bases separated the two germline ends. This CDR3 region has 15 residues. The germline V gene has CDR1 MNHEY and CDR2 SMNVEV (reference sequence). CDR3 DNA: TGTGCCAGCAGTCCTAGGGCCTCTGGGGCCAACGTCCTGACTTTC. Amino acids: CASSPRASGANVLTF.

The chain has TRBV24-1 and TRBJ2-1; 13 bases are a match to TRBD2. V lost 4 bases, J lost 9 bases, and 11 bases stayed unmatched. The germline gives CDR1 KGHDR, CDR2 SFDVKD. This CDR3 is 17 amino acids long. CDR3 sequence (DNA): TGTGCCACCAGTGACCCGGGGACTAGCGGGATAAAGAGTGAGCAGTTCTTC. This translates into CATSDPGTSGIKSEQFF.

The CDR3 protein is CSVLDRKNQPQHF. As DNA, the CDR3 is TGCAGCGTTTTGGACAGGAAGAATCAGCCCCAGCATTTT. The rearrangement joins TRBV29-1 to TRBJ1-5; the match to TRBD1 covers 7 bases. With 5 bases clipped from V and 4 bases from J, the junction kept 5 bases outside the gene matches. Looked up from germline, CDR1 is SQVTM and CDR2 is ANQGSEA. CDR3 length: 13 residues.

The rearrangement joins TRBV20-1 to TRBJ1-2, with D uncertain. The ends were cut back, 4 bases at V and 5 bases at J, with 11 bases in the middle. From germline, CDR1 is DFQATT and CDR2 SNEGSKA (reference sequence). The CDR3 runs to 12 residues. In DNA, the CDR3 is TGCAGTGCTACCGTTCGAGGGTATGGCTACACCTTC. It translates to CSATVRGYGYTF.

The chain couples TRBV12-3 or TRBV12-4 to TRBJ1-2, with TRBD1 matching 8 bases. The CDR3 sequence is 15 residues long. V was pared by 6 bases and J by 5 bases, with 11 bases of the junction left unmatched. The chain's CDR3 is CASSPTGEIYYGYTF. CDR3 coding DNA: TGTGCCAGCAGCCCGACAGGGGAAATTTATTATGGCTACACCTTC.

In its sample, this clonotype was seen a few times. The chain carries TRBV5-1 and TRBJ2-4; 12 bases match TRBD2. From germline, CDR1 is SGHRS and CDR2 YFSETQ. This CDR3 contains 16 residues. V dropped 3 bases and J dropped 2; count of bases not matched to a gene: 3. The CDR3 is CASSSGLAGPKNIQYF. CDR3 coding DNA: TGCGCCAGCAGCTCAGGACTAGCGGGACCCAAAAACATTCAGTACTTC.

V gene TRBV20-1 combines with J gene TRBJ1-6, with D perhaps TRBD1 (6 bases). The CDR3 has 14 amino acids. Germline-derived CDR1 and CDR2 are DFQATT and SNEGSKA (reference sequence). V shed 3 bases and J shed 7 bases, with 13 bases lying between them. The DNA for the CDR3 is TGCAGTGCTAGTTCCGGGACACTGAATTCACCCCTCCACTTT. Encoded protein: CSASSGTLNSPLHF.

Here the CDR3 reads CRPQRSHNEQFF. The CDR3 nucleotides are TGCAGGCCCCAGAGGAGCCACAATGAGCAGTTCTTC. The chain joins TRBV20-1 to TRBJ2-1; unclear D gene. The CDR3 is 12 residues long. CDR1 is DFQATT, CDR2 SNEGSKA, per germline (reference sequence).

The V gene is TRBV6-1, the J gene TRBJ2-5; possibly TRBD2 for D (6 bases). Trimming left V 5 bases short and J 5 bases short, with 18 bases between. This CDR3 is built from 15 residues. From germline, CDR1 is MNHNS and CDR2 SASEGT. The CDR3 DNA follows: TGTGCCAGCAGTCTGTCCGGGACTGGTGGGGAGACCCAGTACTTC. It codes for CASSLSGTGGETQYF.

This clonotype was found a few times. The chain links TRBV11-2 to TRBJ2-7; no clear D gene. The CDR3 contains 13 residues. The V end lost 1 base, the J end lost 5 bases, and 9 bases lay between the germline ends. Germline V CDR1 and CDR2: SGHAT, FQNNGV. This chain's CDR3 is CASSLALAHEQYF. DNA for the CDR3: TGTGCCAGCAGCTTAGCCCTCGCCCACGAGCAGTACTTC.

The chain uses TRBV10-3 and TRBJ2-5; no clear D gene. This CDR3 has 13 residues. CDR1 and CDR2 from the germline V gene are ENHRY and SYGVKD. Trimming pared 3 bases from V and 5 bases from J, leaving 10 bases between. The CDR3 protein is CAISEVGIETQYF. CDR3 in DNA: TGTGCCATCAGTGAAGTGGGAATTGAGACCCAGTACTTC.

This chain links TRBV28 with TRBJ2-1; the match to TRBD1 covers 9 bases. This CDR3 is built from 13 residues. With V trimmed by 5 bases and J by 12 bases, 8 bases remained unmatched. Germline V lookup: CDR1 MDHEN, CDR2 SYDVKM. DNA for the CDR3: TGTGCCAGCAGTCGGGACTGGGACAGGGTGCAGTTCTTC. Amino acids: CASSRDWDRVQFF.

This clonotype has just a few counts. This rearrangement joins TRBV28 to TRBJ2-3; 8 nucleotides align to TRBD2. This CDR3 comprises 15 residues. With V trimmed by 4 bases and J by 2 bases, 5 bases remained unmatched. Germline V gives CDR1 MDHEN, CDR2 SYDVKM. CDR3 sequence reads: CASSSGTRFTDTQYF. DNA of the CDR3: TGTGCCAGCAGTTCCGGGACTAGATTCACAGATACGCAGTATTTT.

This clonotype was seen ten or more times. The rearrangement links TRBV10-3 to TRBJ2-3, with TRBD2 matching over 7 bases. This CDR3 is 13 amino acids long. Germline trimming cut 4 bases from V and 2 bases from J; bases unmatched to any gene: 0. Germline lookup yields CDR1 ENHRY and CDR2 SYGVKD. CDR3 in amino acids: CAISGDYTDTQYF. CDR3 bases: TGTGCCATCAGTGGGGACTACACAGATACGCAGTATTTT.

The chain uses TRBV5-1 and TRBJ2-2, with 10 bases identical to TRBD2. The CDR3 totals 17 residues. After removal of 4 bases from V and 1 base from J, the junction contained 7 bases not matched to a gene. From germline, CDR1 is SGHRS and CDR2 YFSETQ. CDR3 nucleotide sequence: TGCGCCAGCAGCGCGGGACTAGCGAAATTGAACACCGGGGAGCTGTTTTTT. Its protein is CASSAGLAKLNTGELFF.

V gene TRBV20-1 combines with J gene TRBJ2-5, with TRBD2 identical over 16 bases. CDR1 DFQATT and CDR2 SNEGSKA come from the germline V gene (reference sequence). The V and J ends lost 0 bases and 4 bases, in that order; junction bases with no gene match: 8. The CDR3 has 18 residues. The CDR3 bases are TGCAGTGCTAGAGAGCTAGGGACTAGCGGGAGGGCCACAGAGACCCAGTACTTC. Protein product: CSARELGTSGRATETQYF.

This clonotype was observed a handful of times. The gene calls are TRBV12-3 or TRBV12-4 and TRBJ2-5; D is perhaps TRBD2 (5 bases). The CDR3 consists of 15 residues. V was cut by 7 bases and J by 1 base, with 16 bases left in between. Here the CDR3 DNA reads TGTGCCAGCACCCTCGGAGGAGCGGCCCAAGAGACCCAGTACTTC. Translated: CASTLGGAAQETQYF.

This sequence joins TRBV5-1 and TRBJ2-5, with D uncertain. CDR3 length equals 12 residues. The germline gives CDR1 SGHRS, CDR2 YFSETQ. V dropped 4 bases and J dropped 4 bases, with 8 bases sitting between them. The CDR3 DNA sequence: TGCGCCAGCAGCCACCCGGGAGAGACCCAGTACTTC. The encoded protein is CASSHPGETQYF.

This chain uses TRBV29-1 with TRBJ2-2, with 7 bases matching TRBD1. The CDR3 extends over 14 amino acids. Germline V lookup: CDR1 SQVTM, CDR2 ANQGSEA. The trim removed 4 bases at V and 3 bases at J, leaving 5 bases unmatched. The CDR3 here is CSVARQGHTGELFF. Written as DNA, the CDR3 is TGCAGCGTTGCCCGACAGGGCCACACCGGGGAGCTGTTTTTT.

This clonotype has at least ten counts. The J gene is TRBJ1-3, the V gene TRBV12-3 or TRBV12-4; D uncertain. The ends were cut back, 3 bases at V and 0 bases at J, with 0 bases in the middle. The CDR3 extends over 12 amino acids. The CDR3 here is CASSFSGNTIYF. CDR3 coding DNA: TGTGCCAGCAGTTTCTCTGGAAACACCATATATTTT.

The sample holds a few counts of this clonotype. The J gene is TRBJ1-2, the V gene TRBV12-3 or TRBV12-4; D is possibly TRBD1 (5 bases). This CDR3 comprises 15 residues. V was pared by 6 bases and J by 0 bases, with 14 bases between. The CDR3 DNA reads as TGTGCCAGCAGGGGGGGGTTGTTAGCTAACTATGGCTACACCTTC. Translated, it gives CASRGGLLANYGYTF.

This clonotype was counted a few times. The J gene is TRBJ2-1, the V gene TRBV7-9; 12 bases are a match to TRBD2. The V and J ends lost 5 bases and 8 bases, in that order; junction bases with no gene match: 10. This CDR3 comprises 16 residues. The germline CDR1 and CDR2 sequences are SEHNR and FQNEAQ (reference sequence). This CDR3 is CASSPRTSGVGDEQFF. Here the CDR3 DNA reads TGTGCCAGCAGCCCCCGGACTAGCGGGGTTGGCGATGAGCAGTTCTTC. Full variable domain (rest looked up from reference TRBV7-9 and TRBJ2-1): DTGVSQNPRHKITKRGQNVTFRCDPISEHNRLYWYRQTLGQGPEFLTYFQNEAQLEKSRLLSDRFSAERPKGSFSTLEIQRTEQGDSAMYLCASSPRTSGVGDEQFFGPGTRLTVL.

This clonotype was picked up a small number of times. The J gene is TRBJ2-3, the V gene TRBV20-1, with 11 bases matching TRBD2. The CDR3 sequence is 15 residues long. V shed 2 bases and J 2 bases; nucleotides not matched to a gene: 3. The germline gives CDR1 DFQATT, CDR2 SNEGSKA (reference sequence). CDR3 loop: CSARLAGGSTDTQYF. The CDR3 region has the DNA TGCAGTGCTAGACTAGCGGGAGGTTCCACAGATACGCAGTATTTT.

V and J are TRBV4-1 and TRBJ2-1; D could derive from TRBD1 or TRBD2 (5 bases each). V lost 0 bases to trimming and J lost 2 bases, with 11 bases between them. The CDR3 is 16 amino acids. Germline V gene sequence: CDR1 MGHRA, CDR2 YSYEKL. CDR3 DNA sequence: TGCGCCAGCAGCCAAGATGAGGGGCTTACCTACAATGAGCAGTTCTTC. Translating it yields CASSQDEGLTYNEQFF.